This T cell receptor beta chain is from a study of T cells in Graves' hyperthyroidism and ophthalmopathy. Diagnostic assessment was based on clinical symptoms, serum thyroxine and TRAb, thyroid ultrasound and orbital computed tomography. TCR beta CDR3 regions were amplified from RNA. HTBI primers were employed in a first-round RT-PCR of the TCR CDR3. MiXCR, run by TCRdb on the multiplex PCR reads, gives a single entry per CDR3 protein. Among about 350,000 distinct CDR3 sequences, around a sixth were seen once, and the ten largest hold roughly 16%. This clonotype was counted ten times or more. CDR1 is SGHAT and CDR2 is FQNNGV in the germline V gene. There are 15 residues in the CDR3. The V and J ends lost 5 bases and 2 bases respectively, with 13 bases between them.

This TCR came from a woman in her forties with Graves' ophthalmopathy. The chain recombines TRBV11-2 with TRBJ1-3; a possible D gene is TRBD1 (6 bases). Sequenced: blood. The CDR3 protein is CASSALSGAGNTIYF. CDR3 DNA sequence: TGTGCCAGCAGCGCGCTCTCAGGGGCTGGAAACACCATATATTTT.